The subject of this entry is one TCR beta chain. What it recognizes is unknown. This record belongs to a study of STAT5B mutations in CD4+ large granular lymphocyte leukemia. General study findings and limits: 25% of private leukemic clonotypes occurred rarely in other patients' non-leukemic repertoires.

Sequenced by immunoSEQ multiplex PCR; TCRdb stores in-frame clones only, minus some. The data contain about 50,000 clones, more than 65% of them singletons. Trimming cost V 0 bases and J 4 bases, with 16 bases left between them. The CDR3 is 16 residues long. Germline V gene lookup returns CDR1 SGDLS and CDR2 YYNGEE. Sequencing was carried out using CD4+ T cells from blood buffy coats. This clonotype was sampled from a human donor in good health. J is TRBJ2-5 and V is TRBV9, with D perhaps matching TRBD1 (7 bases). Here the CDR3 reads CASSVASGGSGETQYF. The CDR3 coding sequence is TGTGCCAGCAGCGTAGCTTCAGGGGGGTCGGGAGAGACCCAGTACTTC.